This TCR beta chain was retrieved from a study of cytomegalovirus exposure and HLA in healthy donors. Looking at the study overall: An earlier analysis found 110 million or so unique TCR beta sequences from 200 million or so T cells.

In its sample, this clone was seen a few times. Antigen unknown. Germline V CDR1 and CDR2: MDHEN, SYDVKM. CDR3 length: 15 residues. The V end was cut by 5 bases, the J end by 3 bases, with 17 bases between. The primer mix had 60 Vbeta and 13 Jbeta primers. TCRdb's copy holds only in-frame clones and misses some; the assay was immunoSEQ multiplex PCR. The sample lists under 100,000 clones; roughly 70% were seen once. Study observations and caveats: Most subjects' HLA-A and HLA-B alleles were reportedly predicted from TCR beta sequences. The investigators catalogued 150 to 200 TCR beta chains as cytomegalovirus-associated.

Donors were ostensibly healthy at sampling, although undocumented immune exposures were probable. The material sequenced was PBMCs. The chain has TRBV28 and TRBJ2-7, with D maybe TRBD1 (6 bases). This TCR was recovered from a woman aged 45-65 years in good health and CMV-seropositive. The CDR3 is CASSAHRTANYEQYF. Written as DNA, the CDR3 is TGTGCCAGCAGTGCCCATCGGACAGCCAACTACGAGCAGTACTTC.